Following are 4 T cell receptor beta chains from one sample sequenced in a study of cytomegalovirus exposure and HLA in healthy donors. With 60 Vbeta and 13 Jbeta primers, the PCR was carried out. Some clones are missing from TCRdb's copy, which holds only in-frame ones; the method was immunoSEQ multiplex PCR. The sample spans 75,000 to 95,000 clones; the ten largest clones claim about 6%. Source material: PBMCs. The receptors were sampled from a girl aged 5-17 years in good health and CMV-seropositive.

J is TRBJ1-1 and V is TRBV5-4; D might be TRBD1 (5 bases). CDR3 length: 15 residues. The germline gives CDR1 SGHNT, CDR2 YYREEE (reference sequence). V lost 3 bases to trimming and J lost 2 bases, with 14 bases between them. As DNA, the CDR3 is TGTGCCAGCAGCTCTTCTCGTGGGACTAACACTGAAGCTTTCTTT. Residues: CASSSSRGTNTEAFF.

The chain links TRBV5-1 to TRBJ1-1; D possibly corresponds to TRBD1 (5 bases). In germline, CDR1 is SGHRS, CDR2 YFSETQ. The CDR3 runs to 14 residues. Between the trimmed V and J ends, which lost 4 bases and 3 bases, there was a span of 13 bases. CDR3 residues: CASSLWGQDTEAFF. Here the CDR3 DNA reads TGCGCCAGCAGCCTATGGGGCCAGGACACTGAAGCTTTCTTT.

The J gene is TRBJ1-4, the V gene TRBV12-5; 7 nucleotides align to TRBD1. The CDR3 has 11 amino acids. CDR1 LGHNT and CDR2 FRNRAP come from the germline V gene. V trimming: 6 bases; J trimming: 8 bases; junction bases outside the gene matches: 0. Written as DNA, the CDR3 is TGTGCTAGTGGGGACAGGGAAAAACTGTTTTTT. Its translation: CASGDREKLFF.

The rearrangement links TRBV7-9 to TRBJ2-6; a weak D match, TRBD2 (5 bases). CDR1 is SEHNR and CDR2 is FQNEAQ in the germline V gene (reference sequence). There are 16 residues in the CDR3. V was cut by 5 bases and J by 0 bases, with 11 bases left in between. Here the CDR3 reads CASSGGWGSGANVLTF. In DNA form, the CDR3 reads TGTGCCAGCAGCGGCGGGTGGGGCTCTGGGGCCAACGTCCTGACTTTC.